This T cell receptor (beta chain) was recovered during a study of T cells after yellow fever vaccination. Trimming took 3 bases from V and 2 from J, leaving 23 bases between them. Germline CDR1 is MGHRA and CDR2 is YSYEKL. The CDR3 covers 18 residues. This clonotype has more than one count but fewer than ten. What it recognizes is unknown. General study results and limits: On re-exposure, the response was weaker but peaked faster, at day 5 versus 15.

TCRdb independently ran MiXCR on the 5' RACE reads; one entry per CDR3 protein. The table includes hundreds of thousands of distinct CDR3 sequences, around an eighth detected once. The receptor was isolated from a man aged 30-40 years who received the YFV17D yellow fever vaccine. This material consisted of PBMCs, taken on the day of the yellow fever booster vaccination. This chain joins TRBV4-1 and TRBJ2-7; D uncertain. The CDR3 nucleotides read TGCGCCAGCAGCCAGCCTATCTCTATGAGAATCGGGCCCTACGAGCAGTACTTC. It codes for CASSQPISMRIGPYEQYF.